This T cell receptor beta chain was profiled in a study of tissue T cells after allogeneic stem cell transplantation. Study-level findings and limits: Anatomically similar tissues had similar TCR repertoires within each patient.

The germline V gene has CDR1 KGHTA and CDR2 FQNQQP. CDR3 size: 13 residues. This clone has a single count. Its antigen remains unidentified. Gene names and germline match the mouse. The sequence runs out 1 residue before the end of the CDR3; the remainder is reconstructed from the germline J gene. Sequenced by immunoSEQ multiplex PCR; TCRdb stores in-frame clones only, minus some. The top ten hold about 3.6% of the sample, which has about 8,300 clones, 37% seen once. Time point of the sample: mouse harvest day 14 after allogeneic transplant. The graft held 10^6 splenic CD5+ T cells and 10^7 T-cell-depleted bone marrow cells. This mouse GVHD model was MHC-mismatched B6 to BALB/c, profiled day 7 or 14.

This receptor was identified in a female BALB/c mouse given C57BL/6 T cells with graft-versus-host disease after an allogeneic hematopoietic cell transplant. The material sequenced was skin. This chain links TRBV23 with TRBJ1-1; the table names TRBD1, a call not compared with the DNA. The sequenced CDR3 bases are TGCTCCAGCAGTCAATCTAGGGACACAGAAGTCTTC. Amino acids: CSSSQSRDTEVF. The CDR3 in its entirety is CSSSQSRDTEVFF.